One T cell receptor beta chain is described in this entry. Its antigen remains unidentified. Before sequencing, viral peptide pools were used by the ViraFEST assay to expand antigen-specific CD4+ T cells. CD4+ T cell isolation took place after 10 days of culture. Participants were vaccinated with two doses of either the BNT162b2 or mRNA-1273 vaccine. Replacing half the medium with IL-2 medium was done on days 3 and 7. Between the trimmed V and J ends, which lost 0 bases and 9 bases, there was a span of 15 bases. Germline assignment: CDR1 MNHEY and CDR2 SVGAGI. The CDR3 length is 15 residues. The sample comes from a study of vaccination effects on CD4 cells after COVID-19. Repertoires were generated with immunoSEQ multiplex PCR, while TCRdb's copy carries only in-frame clones and drops some. The repertoire holds around 67,000 clones, 80% to 85% seen once, with more than 1% in the top ten.

The rearrangement joins TRBV6-5 to TRBJ2-1; D may correspond to TRBD1 or TRBD2 (5 bases each). The sample in question was CD4+ T cells from PBMCs cultured with HCoV-229E spike peptides, obtained after COVID-19 vaccination. The receptor's source is a human donor who received a COVID-19 vaccine. The CDR3 reads CASSYSNEGRGEQFF. The DNA for the CDR3 is TGTGCCAGCAGTTACTCTAACGAGGGAAGGGGTGAGCAGTTCTTC.